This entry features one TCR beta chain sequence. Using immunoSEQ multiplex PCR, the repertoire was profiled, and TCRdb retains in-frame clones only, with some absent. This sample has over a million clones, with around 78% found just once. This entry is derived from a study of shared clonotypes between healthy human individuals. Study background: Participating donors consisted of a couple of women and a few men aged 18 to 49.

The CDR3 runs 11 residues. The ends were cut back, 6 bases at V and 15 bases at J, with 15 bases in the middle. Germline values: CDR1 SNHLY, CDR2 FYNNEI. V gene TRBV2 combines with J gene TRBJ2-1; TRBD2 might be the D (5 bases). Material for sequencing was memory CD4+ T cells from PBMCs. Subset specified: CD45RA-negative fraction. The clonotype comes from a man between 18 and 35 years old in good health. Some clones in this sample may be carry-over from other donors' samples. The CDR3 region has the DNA TGTGCCAGCAGCGCCACTAGTTCACGGTTCTTC. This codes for CASSATSSRFF.